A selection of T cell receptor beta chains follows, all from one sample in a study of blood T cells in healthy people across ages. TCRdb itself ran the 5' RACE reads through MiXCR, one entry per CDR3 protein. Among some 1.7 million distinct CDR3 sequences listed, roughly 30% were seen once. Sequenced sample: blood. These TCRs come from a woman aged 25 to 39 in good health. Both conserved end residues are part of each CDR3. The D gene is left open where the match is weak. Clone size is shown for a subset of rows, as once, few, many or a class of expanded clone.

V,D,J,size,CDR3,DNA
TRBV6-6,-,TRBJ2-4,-,CASSYGDAAKNIQYF,TGTGCCAGCAGTTACGGGGATGCGGCCAAAAACATTCAGTACTTC
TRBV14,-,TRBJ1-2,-,CANGSNWRYGYTF,TGTGCCAACGGCTCGAATTGGCGGTATGGCTACACCTTC
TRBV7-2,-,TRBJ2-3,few,CASRLGAGDTQYF,TGTGCCAGCAGGTTGGGCGCGGGAGATACGCAGTATTTT
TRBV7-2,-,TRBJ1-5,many,CASSIGRDQPQHF,TGTGCCAGCAGCATCGGGAGAGATCAGCCCCAGCATTTT
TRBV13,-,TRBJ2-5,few,CASTERGDIQETQYF,TGTGCCAGCACGGAACGGGGGGACATCCAAGAGACCCAGTACTTC
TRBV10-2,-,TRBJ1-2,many,CASSESPNYGYTF,TGCGCCAGCAGTGAGTCGCCGAACTATGGCTACACCTTC
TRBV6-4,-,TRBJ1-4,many,CASRVEGKLFF,TGTGCCAGCAGGGTAGAGGGTAAACTGTTTTTT
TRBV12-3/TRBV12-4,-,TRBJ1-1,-,CASRTGMPMNTEAFF,TGTGCCAGCAGAACAGGGATGCCCATGAACACTGAAGCTTTCTTT
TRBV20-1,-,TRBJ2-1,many,CSAPPGETYNEQFF,TGCAGTGCCCCCCCCGGGGAGACCTACAATGAGCAGTTCTTC
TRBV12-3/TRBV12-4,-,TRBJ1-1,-,CASSFSGVDTEAFF,TGTGCCAGCAGTTTTAGTGGTGTGGACACTGAAGCTTTCTTT
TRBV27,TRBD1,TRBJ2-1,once,CASRPMGQGLHNEQFF,TGTGCCAGCAGACCTATGGGACAGGGGTTACACAATGAGCAGTTCTTC
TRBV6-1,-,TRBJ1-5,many,CASSERFGLPQPQHF,TGTGCCAGCAGTGAAAGGTTCGGGCTTCCTCAGCCCCAGCATTTT
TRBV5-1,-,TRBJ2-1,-,CASSPRDAGNEQFF,TGCGCCAGCAGCCCCCGGGACGCTGGGAATGAGCAGTTCTTC
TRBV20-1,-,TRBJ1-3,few,CSAAPGSSGGNTIYF,TGCAGTGCTGCCCCCGGGTCCAGTGGTGGAAACACCATATATTTT
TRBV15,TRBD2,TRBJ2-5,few,CATSRSTVAGGLETQYF,TGTGCCACCAGCAGATCAACAGTAGCGGGGGGGCTGGAGACCCAGTACTTC
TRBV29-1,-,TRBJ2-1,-,CSVRQGRTSFNEQFF,TGCAGCGTTCGACAGGGTAGGACTAGCTTCAATGAGCAGTTCTTC
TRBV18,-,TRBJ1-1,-,CASSQGPGFNTEAFF,TGTGCCAGCTCACAGGGGCCAGGTTTCAACACTGAAGCTTTCTTT
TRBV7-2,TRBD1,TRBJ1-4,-,CASSPRTGGLANEKLFF,TGTGCCAGCAGCCCGCGGACAGGGGGCTTGGCTAATGAAAAACTGTTTTTT
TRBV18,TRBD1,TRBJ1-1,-,CASSPRGQGAVTEAFF,TGTGCCAGCTCACCACGGGGACAGGGGGCCGTTACTGAAGCTTTCTTT
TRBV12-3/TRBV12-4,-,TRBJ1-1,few,CASSSCGATRTAFF,TGTGCCAGCAGTAGCTGCGGAGCAACAAGAACGGCTTTCTTT
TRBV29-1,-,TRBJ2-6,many,CSAHSSGANVLTF,TGCAGCGCACACAGCTCTGGGGCCAACGTCCTGACTTTC
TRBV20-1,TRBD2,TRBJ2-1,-,CSARDRTSGGRAEQFF,TGCAGTGCTAGAGATCGAACTAGCGGGGGCAGGGCTGAGCAGTTCTTC
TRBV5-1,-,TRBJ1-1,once,CASSEGHRSTEAFF,TGCGCCAGCAGCGAGGGTCACAGGTCCACTGAAGCTTTCTTT
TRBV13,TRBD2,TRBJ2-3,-,CASSPYTSGRRDTQYF,TGTGCCAGCAGCCCTTACACTAGCGGCCGGAGGGATACGCAGTATTTT
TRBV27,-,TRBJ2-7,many,CASSLKFGGSSYEQYF,TGTGCCAGCAGTTTAAAATTTGGTGGGAGCTCCTACGAGCAGTACTTC
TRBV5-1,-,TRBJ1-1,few,CASSPWESTEAFF,TGCGCCAGCAGCCCCTGGGAGAGCACTGAAGCTTTCTTT
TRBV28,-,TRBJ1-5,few,CASSSGGGSQPQHF,TGTGCCAGCAGCTCTGGGGGGGGCAGTCAGCCCCAGCATTTT
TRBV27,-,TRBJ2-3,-,CANSLGQINTQYF,TGTGCCAACAGTTTAGGACAAATCAATACGCAGTATTTT
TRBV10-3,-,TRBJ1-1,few,CAISDLKGTEAFF,TGTGCCATCAGTGATCTGAAGGGAACTGAAGCTTTCTTT
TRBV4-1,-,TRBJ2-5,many,CASSQEAEWEGGFQETQYF,TGCGCCAGCAGCCAAGAAGCGGAGTGGGAGGGGGGTTTCCAAGAGACCCAGTACTTC
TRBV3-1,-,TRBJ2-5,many,CASSQGWGIETQYF,TGTGCCAGCAGCCAAGGGTGGGGTATCGAGACCCAGTACTTC
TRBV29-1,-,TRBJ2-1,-,CSVEASYNEQFF,TGCAGCGTTGAAGCGTCTTACAATGAGCAGTTCTTC
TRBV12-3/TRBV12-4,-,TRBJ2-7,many,CASSPRVTDYEQYF,TGTGCCAGCAGCCCCAGGGTGACCGATTACGAGCAGTACTTC
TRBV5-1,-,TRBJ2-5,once,CASSLGLQETRYF,TGCGCCAGCAGCTTGGGGCTCCAAGAGACCCGGTACTTC
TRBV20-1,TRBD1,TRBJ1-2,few,CSARDRENGYTF,TGCAGTGCTAGGGACAGGGAGAATGGCTACACCTTC
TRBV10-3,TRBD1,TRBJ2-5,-,CAISAPGQGIETQYF,TGTGCCATCAGTGCTCCGGGACAGGGGATTGAGACCCAGTACTTC
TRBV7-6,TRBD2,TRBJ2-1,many,CASSLGGTSGSYNEQFF,TGCGCCAGCAGCTTGGGCGGGACTAGCGGGAGCTACAATGAGCAGTTCTTC
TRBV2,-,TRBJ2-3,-,CAPGGGKRTDTQYF,TGTGCCCCAGGGGGGGGGAAACGCACAGATACGCAGTATTTT
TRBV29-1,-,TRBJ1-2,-,CSVEDRDRPGGYTF,TGCAGCGTTGAAGATCGGGACCGCCCGGGGGGCTACACCTTC
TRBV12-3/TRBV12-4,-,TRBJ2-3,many,CASSRKSSTDTQYF,TGTGCCAGCAGTCGCAAGTCTAGCACAGATACGCAGTATTTT
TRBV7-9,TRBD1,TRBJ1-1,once,CASSSGQGALTEAFF,TGTGCCAGCAGCTCCGGACAGGGGGCGCTCACTGAAGCTTTCTTT